This TCR beta chain was retrieved from a study of identical twins' blood T cells. TCRdb re-called the 5' RACE reads with MiXCR, one entry per CDR3 protein. There are hundreds of thousands of distinct CDR3 sequences in the sample; roughly 30% occur only once, and approximately 6.6% lies in the top ten. The CDR3 extends over 11 amino acids. V lost 3 bases and J lost 10, with 9 bases in between. This clonotype occurred many times. Material: PBMCs. The rearrangement uses TRBV12-3 or TRBV12-4 and TRBJ1-1; no definite D call. The sequence came from a woman aged 18-50 years in good health. The CDR3 DNA reads TGTGCCAGCAGTTTTGGGGATAGAGCTTTCTTT. Its translation: CASSFGDRAFF.